A single sample is the source of the 21 T cell receptor beta chains below, sequenced in a study of T cell clones after liver transplantation. The repertoire was sequenced with immunoSEQ multiplex PCR; TCRdb's copy has only in-frame clones and lacks some. This sample carries around 70,000 clones, about 92% of them seen once, and the ten largest clones take less than 1%. Sequenced material: CD4+ T cells from blood, taken less than 27 months after liver transplant. Receptors originate from a human patient who received a liver transplant. Among the T cells, some may be from the graft donor.

The V and J genes are TRBV6-5 and TRBJ2-7, with D perhaps matching TRBD1 or TRBD2 (5 bases each). The germline V gene has CDR1 MNHEY and CDR2 SVGAGI. Trimming removed 5 bases at V and 6 bases at J, with 17 bases between. This CDR3 has 14 amino acids. The CDR3, as DNA: TGTGCCAGCAGTCCCACCAGGGCTGAGGGCGAGCAGTACTTC. Its protein product is CASSPTRAEGEQYF.

V is TRBV15 and J is TRBJ1-5, with TRBD1 matching over 7 bases. V gave up 5 bases and J gave up 8 bases; unmatched junction bases: 12. CDR1 is LNHNV and CDR2 is YYDKDF in the germline V gene (reference sequence). The CDR3 is 15 amino acids. DNA for the CDR3: TGTGCCACCAGCGGTAAGGGGGCGCGGGTGGAGCCCCAGCATTTT. Translating gives CATSGKGARVEPQHF.

The rearrangement joins TRBV5-8 to TRBJ2-1, with 9 bases matching TRBD2. Trimming cost V 0 bases and J 7 bases; bases outside gene matches: 8. This CDR3 region has 16 residues. The germline V gene has CDR1 SGHTS and CDR2 YDEGEE. Written as DNA, the CDR3 is TGTGCCAGCAGCTTGGGGAGGCTAGCGGGAATGAATGAGCAGTTCTTC. Amino acid sequence: CASSLGRLAGMNEQFF.

This clone showed up just once. The genes are TRBV5-4 and TRBJ1-1; the match to TRBD1 covers 8 bases. Germline V gene data show CDR1 as SGHNT and CDR2 as YYREEE (reference sequence). The CDR3 runs 15 residues. V lost 4 bases, J lost 5 bases, and 10 bases stayed unmatched. CDR3 DNA sequence: TGTGCCAGCAGCCGAGGACAGGGTCCAGGGACTGAAGCTTTCTTT. It specifies CASSRGQGPGTEAFF.

The chain recombines TRBV7-2 with TRBJ2-5; 7 bases map to TRBD2. The V gene end was trimmed by 7 bases and the J gene end by 5 bases; junction bases not matched to a gene: 10. Germline CDR1 is SGHTA and CDR2 is FQGNSA. This CDR3 is built from 14 residues. The DNA of the CDR3 is TGTGCCAGCACCCCCCCGGGGGGATGGGAGACCCAGTACTTC. This sequence encodes CASTPPGGWETQYF. The full variable domain, its missing parts supplied by reference TRBV7-2 and TRBJ2-5, is GAGVSQSPSNKVTEKGKDVELRCDPISGHTALYWYRQSLGQGLEFLIYFQGNSAPDKSGLPSDRFSAERTGGSVSTLTIQRTQQEDSAVYLCASTPPGGWETQYFGPGTRLLVL.

The V and J genes are TRBV7-2 and TRBJ2-2; 11 bases agree with TRBD2. V lost 5 bases, J lost 7 bases, and 3 bases stayed unmatched. Per germline, CDR1 SGHTA and CDR2 FQGNSA. CDR3 length: 14 residues. CDR3 in DNA: TGTGCCAGCAGCCGGGGACTAGCGGTCGGGGAGCTGTTTTTT. It is translated as CASSRGLAVGELFF.

Turning to this clone: Germline and junction disagree at one end, which may indicate a read error. This chain connects TRBV10-1 to TRBJ2-3; tentative D call: TRBD2 (6 bases). The CDR3 is 14 amino acids. Germline assignment: CDR1 WNHNN and CDR2 SYGVQD (reference sequence). The chain's CDR3 is CATDFTTVGDSPGF. The CDR3 coding sequence is TGCGCCACCGACTTCACAACGGTGGGGGACTCCCCCGGATTT.

The CDR3 sequence: CASSRQPFDEQFF. CDR3 bases: TGCGCCAGCAGTAGACAGCCTTTCGATGAGCAGTTCTTC. V is TRBV10-1 and J is TRBJ2-1; perhaps TRBD1 as D (5 bases). V was clipped by 5 bases and J by 8 bases, with 13 bases between them. Germline values: CDR1 WNHNN, CDR2 SYGVQD (reference sequence). There are 13 residues in the CDR3.

V and J are TRBV7-9 and TRBJ2-1; weak D call: TRBD2 (5 bases). Germline CDR1 and CDR2: SEHNR and FQNEAQ (reference sequence). The CDR3 totals 13 residues. Trimming cost V 1 base and J 4 bases, with 5 bases left between them. CDR3 DNA: TGTGCCAGCAGCTTAGGGACTTACAATGAGCAGTTCTTC. It translates to CASSLGTYNEQFF.

The V gene is TRBV7-8, the J gene TRBJ2-1, with D perhaps TRBD1 (5 bases). Germline assignment: CDR1 SGHVS and CDR2 FQNEAQ. Trimming cost V 5 bases and J 6 bases, with 17 bases left between them. CDR3 length: 15 amino acids. For the CDR3, the DNA is TGTGCCAGCAGCCCATCTTGGGGCGCAGGCAATGAGCAGTTCTTC. This encodes CASSPSWGAGNEQFF.

This rearrangement joins TRBV30 to TRBJ2-7; 9 bases align to TRBD1. Germline V gives CDR1 GTSNPN, CDR2 SVGIG (reference sequence). V was clipped by 8 bases and J by 2 bases; unmatched bases: 10. The CDR3 has 14 amino acids. This chain's CDR3 is CARGRGQGTYEQYF. The CDR3 nucleotides are TGTGCCAGGGGACGAGGACAGGGGACCTACGAGCAGTACTTC.

The V call is TRBV7-2, the J call TRBJ2-1; maybe TRBD2 (5 bases). V lost 5 bases and J 7 bases, leaving 15 bases between the germline ends. This CDR3 is built from 14 residues. Germline-derived CDR1 and CDR2 are SGHTA and FQGNSA. The DNA for the CDR3 is TGTGCCAGCAGCCTCTCAGTGACGGGAAATGAGCAGTTCTTC. Residues: CASSLSVTGNEQFF.

The genes are TRBV7-2 and TRBJ2-7, with D uncertain. CDR3 length: 12 residues. Trimming shortened V by 3 bases and J by 4 bases, and 7 bases separated the two germline ends. Germline loops: CDR1 SGHTA, CDR2 FQGNSA. CDR3 nucleotide sequence: TGTGCCAGCAGCTTGATCGGGTACGAGCAGTACTTC. It encodes CASSLIGYEQYF.

V and J are TRBV4-2 and TRBJ2-7, with D possibly being TRBD1 or TRBD2 (5 bases each). Germline CDR1 is LGHNA and CDR2 is YNFKEQ. This CDR3 has 14 amino acids. V was pared by 1 base and J by 3 bases, with 10 bases between. The CDR3 region is CASSQVGDLYEQYF. CDR3 sequence (DNA): TGTGCCAGCAGCCAAGTTGGGGACCTCTACGAGCAGTACTTC.

This clone was recorded only once. This chain links TRBV11-3 with TRBJ2-7; D call uncertain. The V and J ends lost 2 bases and 7 bases respectively, with 15 bases between them. The germline V gene has CDR1 SGHNT and CDR2 YENEEA. This CDR3 spans 14 amino acids. The CDR3 sequence is CASSLPGSEREQYF. The CDR3 DNA sequence: TGTGCCAGCAGCTTACCTGGATCGGAGCGTGAGCAGTACTTC. Variable domain in full (rest from reference TRBV11-3 and TRBJ2-7): EAGVVQSPRYKIIEKKQPVAFWCNPISGHNTLYWYLQNLGQGPELLIRYENEEAVDDSQLPKDRFSAERLKGVDSTLKIQPAELGDSAVYLCASSLPGSEREQYFGPGTRLTVT.

CDR3 sequence (DNA): TGTGCCAGTAGTATGGGTAGCGCGCGGACCGGGGAGCTGTTTTTT. Protein sequence: CASSMGSARTGELFF. The chain couples TRBV19 to TRBJ2-2; maybe TRBD2 (5 bases). The V gene lost 3 bases and the J gene lost 5 bases, with 13 bases spanning the gap. Germline values: CDR1 LNHDA, CDR2 SQIVND (reference sequence). This CDR3 spans 15 amino acids. Full variable domain (outside the CDR3, taken from reference TRBV19 and TRBJ2-2): DGGITQSPKYLFRKEGQNVTLSCEQNLNHDAMYWYRQDPGQGLRLIYYSQIVNDFQKGDIAEGYSVSREKKESFPLTVTSAQKNPTAFYLCASSMGSARTGELFFGEGSRLTVL.

V and J are TRBV27 and TRBJ2-2; 9 bases match TRBD1. J lost 5 bases, V lost 8 bases, and 6 bases had no gene match. CDR1 MNHEY and CDR2 SMNVEV come from the germline V gene (reference sequence). The CDR3 has 14 amino acids. The CDR3 DNA reads TGTGCCAGCGCTACAGGGGGCGAAACCGGGGAGCTGTTTTTT. It encodes CASATGGETGELFF.

This chain uses TRBV2 with TRBJ2-3, with a possible D match to TRBD1 (6 bases). V was trimmed by 6 bases and J by 6 bases, leaving 16 bases between them. CDR1 and CDR2 (germline): SNHLY, FYNNEI. The CDR3 consists of 14 residues. The CDR3, as DNA: TGTGCCAGCAGCCGACTTTGGACAGCGGATACGCAGTATTTT. This codes for CASSRLWTADTQYF.

This clone was counted once. The V and J genes are TRBV28 and TRBJ1-2, with TRBD1 identical over 9 bases. The germline V gene encodes CDR1 MDHEN and CDR2 SYDVKM. V shed 5 bases and J 6 bases; nucleotides not matched to a gene: 4. This CDR3 is 13 amino acids long. CDR3 nucleotides: TGTGCCAGCAGTGCGACAGGGGGTAATGGCTACACCTTC. This codes for CASSATGGNGYTF.

J is TRBJ1-1 and V is TRBV7-3, with D possibly being TRBD1 (6 bases). The CDR3 length is 13 residues. Germline loops: CDR1 SGHTA, CDR2 FQGTGA. V was cut by 5 bases and J by 5 bases, with 12 bases left in between. The CDR3 spells CASSLYRETEAFF. The CDR3, as DNA: TGTGCCAGCAGCCTATACAGGGAAACTGAAGCTTTCTTT. The full variable domain, with the rest looked up from reference TRBV7-3 and TRBJ1-1, is GAGVSQTPSNKVTEKGKYVELRCDPISGHTALYWYRQSLGQGPEFLIYFQGTGAADDSGLPNDRFFAVRPEGSVSTLKIQRTERGDSAVYLCASSLYRETEAFFGQGTRLTVV.

V is TRBV6-1 and J is TRBJ2-2; 8 bases map to TRBD2. CDR3 size: 17 residues. Germline trimming cut 2 bases from V and 1 base from J; bases unmatched to any gene: 6. Germline CDR1 and CDR2: MNHNS and SASEGT. This CDR3 reads CASSERGGRLNTGELFF. In DNA form, the CDR3 reads TGTGCCAGCAGTGAACGGGGGGGGCGCCTGAACACCGGGGAGCTGTTTTTT.